Below are 9 T cell receptor beta chains sequenced from a single sample in a study of beta chain features in type 1 diabetes. Regarding the study as a whole: Among all four CD4+ subsets, Type 1 diabetes patients had TCRB CDR3s that were moderately but significantly shorter.

Their antigen targets remain unknown. Expressed TCRB transcripts were sequenced because the isolated RNA had all been reverse transcribed beforehand. Method: immunoSEQ multiplex PCR; TCRdb's copy keeps in-frame clones and lacks some. The sample lists 310,000 or so clones; around 16% were seen once. Specimen: naive CD4+ T cells from blood. The receptors derive from a man between 18 and 29 years old with type 1 diabetes.

This clone turned up a few times. CDR3 nucleotide sequence: TGTGCCACCACCCTGCCTAGCGCAAGGTACGAGCAGTACTTC. It specifies CATTLPSARYEQYF. The gene calls are TRBV7-2 and TRBJ2-7; D may be TRBD2 (6 bases). The germline V gene encodes CDR1 SGHTA and CDR2 FQGNSA. Trimming removed 10 bases from V and 4 bases from J, with 20 bases in between. The CDR3 sequence is 14 residues long.

Concerning this clone: The junction departs from the called germline gene at one end, perhaps through a read error. The rearrangement uses TRBV30 and TRBJ2-3; D uncertain. The CDR3 is 12 amino acids. Looked up from germline, CDR1 is GTSNPN and CDR2 is SVGIG (reference sequence). CDR3 DNA: TGTGCCTGGAAGTTTGGCACGGATACGCAGTATTTT. As protein: CAWKFGTDTQYF. Using reference TRBV30 and TRBJ2-3 for the parts outside the CDR3, the full variable domain is SQTIHQWPATLVQPVGSPLSLECTVEGTSNPNLYWYRQAAGRGLQLLFYSVGIGQISSEVPQNLSASRPQDRQFILSSKKLLLSDSGFYLCAWKFGTDTQYFGPGTRLTVL.

This clone came up a few times. The genes are TRBV5-4 and TRBJ2-3; possible D gene TRBD2, 7 bases. Germline CDR1 is SGHNT and CDR2 is YYREEE (reference sequence). The V end was cut by 1 base, the J end by 4 bases, with 13 bases between. The CDR3 spans 15 residues. The CDR3 spells CASSLRGAGADTQYF. Written as DNA, the CDR3 is TGTGCCAGCAGCTTGCGGGGGGCCGGGGCAGATACGCAGTATTTT.

This clone was counted only a few times. The chain has TRBV7-2 and TRBJ2-7; D may be TRBD1 (5 bases). V lost 0 bases to trimming and J lost 6 bases, with 9 bases between them. CDR3 length: 13 residues. Germline V gene lookup returns CDR1 SGHTA and CDR2 FQGNSA. CDR3 residues: CASSLARAPEQYF. CDR3 bases: TGTGCCAGCAGCTTAGCCAGGGCTCCCGAGCAGTACTTC.

The chain couples TRBV5-1 to TRBJ2-7; D uncertain. V lost 4 bases and J lost 0, with 17 bases in between. CDR3 length: 16 residues. In germline, CDR1 is SGHRS, CDR2 YFSETQ. The CDR3 region is CASSPSAGYGSYEQYF. The CDR3, as DNA: TGCGCCAGCAGCCCATCGGCAGGCTACGGCTCCTACGAGCAGTACTTC.

In its sample, this clone was seen a few times. CDR3 DNA: TGTGCCAGCAGTGGATTAGAGGTTTATGGCTACACCTTC. Translating gives CASSGLEVYGYTF. The chain couples TRBV2 to TRBJ1-2, with D unresolved. Germline CDR1 SNHLY, CDR2 FYNNEI. The V end lost 4 bases, the J end lost 5 bases, and 11 bases lay between the germline ends. The CDR3 contains 13 residues.

This clone was counted only a few times. The chain uses TRBV9 and TRBJ2-3; D unclear. The CDR3 has 16 amino acids. Trimming removed 1 base at V and 2 bases at J, with 14 bases between. CDR1 is SGDLS, CDR2 YYNGEE, per germline. The CDR3 reads CASSVSGFEFTDTQYF. Here the CDR3 DNA reads TGTGCCAGCAGCGTATCCGGTTTCGAGTTCACAGATACGCAGTATTTT. Based on the CDR3 plus reference TRBV9 and TRBJ2-3, the full variable domain is DSGVTQTPKHLITATGQRVTLRCSPRSGDLSVYWYQQSLDQGLQFLIQYYNGEERAKGNILERFSAQQFPDLHSELNLSSLELGDSALYFCASSVSGFEFTDTQYFGPGTRLTVL.

The chain joins TRBV28 to TRBJ1-1; D not certain. Germline V gene sequence: CDR1 MDHEN, CDR2 SYDVKM. The V gene lost 3 bases and the J gene lost 5 bases, with 7 bases spanning the gap. The CDR3 has 12 amino acids. CDR3 protein: CASSFGHTEAFF. The CDR3 DNA is TGTGCCAGCAGTTTTGGGCATACTGAAGCTTTCTTT.

The chain carries TRBV5-1 and TRBJ1-5; a possible D gene is TRBD1 (6 bases). Germline V gene data show CDR1 as SGHRS and CDR2 as YFSETQ. V gave up 2 bases and J gave up 1 base, with 10 bases separating them. This CDR3 contains 15 residues. CDR3 in amino acids: CASSLQGGSNQPQHF. CDR3 bases: TGCGCCAGCAGCTTACAAGGGGGAAGCAATCAGCCCCAGCATTTT.